These 8 T cell receptor beta chains originate from one sample sequenced in a study of CDR3 diversity in severe acne. MiXCR, run by TCRdb on the PCR reads, gives a single entry per CDR3 protein. Of more than 80,000 distinct CDR3 sequences listed, approximately 49% are singletons. Specimen: blood. These receptor sequences come from a male donor with severe acne vulgaris.

There are many counts of this clonotype. V gene TRBV29-1 combines with J gene TRBJ2-1; no firm D call. Trimming removed 4 bases at V and 2 bases at J, with 12 bases between. Germline V gene lookup returns CDR1 SQVTM and CDR2 ANQGSEA. The CDR3 length is 14 residues. The DNA of the CDR3 is TGCAGCGTTGGTTCTAGAAGCCCCTACAATGAGCAGTTCTTC. Amino acids: CSVGSRSPYNEQFF.

The chain recombines TRBV7-6 with TRBJ2-7; the D is unclear. The CDR3 covers 14 residues. Per the germline V gene, CDR1 is SGHVS and CDR2 is FNYEAQ. The ends were cut back, 3 bases at V and 3 bases at J, with 12 bases in the middle. CDR3 sequence (DNA): TGTGCCAGCAGCTTTTCGAGACTTTACTACGAGCAGTACTTC. Residues: CASSFSRLYYEQYF. The full variable domain, in which reference TRBV7-6 and TRBJ2-7 provide the parts outside the CDR3, is GAGVSQSPRYKVTKRGQDVALRCDPISGHVSLYWYRQALGQGPEFLTYFNYEAQQDKSGLPNDRFSAERPEGSISTLTIQRTEQRDSAMYRCASSFSRLYYEQYFGPGTRLTVT.

The gene calls are TRBV27 and TRBJ2-5; D not resolved. In germline, CDR1 is MNHEY, CDR2 SMNVEV (reference sequence). This CDR3 contains 13 residues. Trimming removed 4 bases from V and 4 bases from J, with 10 bases in between. The CDR3 reads CASSSDVAETQYF. As DNA, the CDR3 is TGTGCCAGCAGTTCGGACGTCGCAGAGACCCAGTACTTC.

This rearrangement joins TRBV29-1 to TRBJ2-2; 7 bases fit TRBD1. CDR1 is SQVTM and CDR2 is ANQGSEA in the germline V gene. J was trimmed by 5 bases and V by 5 bases; bases with no gene match: 8. This CDR3 is 14 amino acids long. The CDR3 nucleotides read TGCAGCGTTAGACAGGGTCGTAGGACCGGGGAGCTGTTTTTT. Amino acids: CSVRQGRRTGELFF.

J is TRBJ2-3 and V is TRBV24-1; possibly TRBD1 for D (5 bases). The germline gives CDR1 KGHDR, CDR2 SFDVKD. The CDR3 runs to 15 residues. Trimming removed 1 base at V and 4 bases at J, with 11 bases between. The CDR3 protein is CATSDLNRSPDTQYF. CDR3 DNA sequence: TGTGCCACCAGTGATTTAAACAGGTCCCCAGATACGCAGTATTTT.

Within the sample, this clonotype is medium-sized (0.01 to 0.1%). The V gene is TRBV20-1, the J gene TRBJ2-1; D unclear. With 4 bases removed from V and 0 bases from J, the gap between germline ends came to 10 bases. Per germline, CDR1 DFQATT and CDR2 SNEGSKA (reference sequence). The CDR3 is 14 amino acids. CDR3 sequence reads: CSAIPRSSYNEQFF. The CDR3 DNA reads as TGCAGTGCTATACCACGGAGCTCCTACAATGAGCAGTTCTTC.

In this sample, this clonotype turned up a few times. This rearrangement joins TRBV15 to TRBJ2-5; D call uncertain. The germline V and J ends were trimmed by 4 bases and 5 bases, with 8 bases remaining between them. This CDR3 region has 12 residues. The germline gives CDR1 LNHNV, CDR2 YYDKDF (reference sequence). This CDR3 is CATSNKGETQYF. DNA for the CDR3: TGTGCCACCAGCAACAAAGGGGAGACCCAGTACTTC.

The rearrangement uses TRBV19 and TRBJ1-2; 11 bases fit TRBD1. CDR1 LNHDA and CDR2 SQIVND come from the germline V gene (reference sequence). The CDR3 runs to 14 residues. The J segment lost 3 bases and the V segment lost 5 bases, leaving 2 bases of the junction unmatched. The CDR3 region has the DNA TGTGCCAGTAGTCCGGGACAGGGGGACTATGGCTACACCTTC. Residues: CASSPGQGDYGYTF.